This T cell receptor beta chain derives from a study of shared clonotypes between healthy human individuals. V was pared by 1 base and J by 3 bases, with 8 bases between. This CDR3 is built from 13 residues. CDR1 and CDR2 (germline): SGHRS, YFSETQ. This clone showed up many times. Deep level was the assay's run setting. The assay was immunoSEQ multiplex PCR, and TCRdb's table has in-frame clones only and misses some. The sample contains 400,000 to 600,000 clones, 75% to 80% of which appear only once. The clonotype comes from a woman aged 35 to 49 in good health. Some clones in this sample may be carry-over from other donors' samples. Sequenced material: PBMCs. This rearrangement joins TRBV5-1 to TRBJ2-7; the D call may be TRBD1 or TRBD2 (5 bases each). CDR3 sequence: CASSLRGGYEQYF. In nucleotides, the CDR3 is TGCGCCAGCAGCTTGCGGGGCGGCTACGAGCAGTACTTC.